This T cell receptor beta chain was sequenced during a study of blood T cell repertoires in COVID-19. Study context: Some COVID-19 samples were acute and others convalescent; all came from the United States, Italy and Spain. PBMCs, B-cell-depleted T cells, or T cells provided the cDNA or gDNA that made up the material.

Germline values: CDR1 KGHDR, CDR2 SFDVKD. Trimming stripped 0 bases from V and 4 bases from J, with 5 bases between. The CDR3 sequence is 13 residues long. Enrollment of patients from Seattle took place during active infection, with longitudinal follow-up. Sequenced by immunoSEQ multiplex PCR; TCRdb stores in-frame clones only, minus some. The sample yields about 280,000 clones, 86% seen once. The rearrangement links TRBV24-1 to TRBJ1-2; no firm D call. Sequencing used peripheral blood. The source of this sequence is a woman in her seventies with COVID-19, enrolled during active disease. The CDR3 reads CATSDLLFYGYTF. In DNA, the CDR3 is TGTGCCACCAGTGATTTGCTTTTCTATGGCTACACCTTC.